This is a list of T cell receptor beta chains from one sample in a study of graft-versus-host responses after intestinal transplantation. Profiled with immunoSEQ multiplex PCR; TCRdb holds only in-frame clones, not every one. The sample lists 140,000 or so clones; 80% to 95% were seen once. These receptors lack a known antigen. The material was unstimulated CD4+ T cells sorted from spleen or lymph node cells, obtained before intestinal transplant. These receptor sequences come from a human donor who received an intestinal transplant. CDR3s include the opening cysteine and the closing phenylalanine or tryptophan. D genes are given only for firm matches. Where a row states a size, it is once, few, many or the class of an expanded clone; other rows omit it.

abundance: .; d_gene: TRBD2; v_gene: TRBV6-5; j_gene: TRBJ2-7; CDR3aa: CASSYGLAGEDEQYF; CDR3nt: TGTGCCAGCAGTTACGGACTAGCGGGAGAAGACGAGCAGTACTTC
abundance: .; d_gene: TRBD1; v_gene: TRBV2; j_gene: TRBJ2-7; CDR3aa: CASSGQGYEQYF; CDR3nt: TGTGCCAGCAGTGGACAGGGCTACGAGCAGTACTTC
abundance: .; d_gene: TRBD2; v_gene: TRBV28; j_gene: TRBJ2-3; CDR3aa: CAGGGIGDTQYF; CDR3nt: TGTGCCGGGGGAGGGATCGGAGATACGCAGTATTTT
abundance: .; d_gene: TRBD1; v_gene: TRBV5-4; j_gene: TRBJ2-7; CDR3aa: CASSLTGTEAYEQYF; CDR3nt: TGTGCCAGCAGCTTAACCGGGACAGAAGCCTACGAGCAGTACTTC
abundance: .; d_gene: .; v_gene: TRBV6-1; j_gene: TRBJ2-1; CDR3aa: CASSVERAPTYNEQFF; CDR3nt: TGTGCCAGCAGTGTTGAGCGGGCCCCCACCTACAATGAGCAGTTCTTC
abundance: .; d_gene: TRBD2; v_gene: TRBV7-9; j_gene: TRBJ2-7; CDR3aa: CASSLLAGVAYEQYF; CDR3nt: TGTGCCAGCAGCTTATTAGCGGGAGTCGCCTACGAGCAGTACTTC
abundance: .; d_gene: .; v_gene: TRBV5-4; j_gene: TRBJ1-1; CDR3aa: CASSSPDSLNTEAFF; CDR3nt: TGTGCCAGCAGCTCCCCGGACAGTCTTAACACTGAAGCTTTCTTT
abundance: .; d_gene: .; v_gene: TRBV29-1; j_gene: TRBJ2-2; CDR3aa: CSVEDSSGELFF; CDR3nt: TGCAGCGTTGAAGATTCTTCGGGGGAGCTGTTTTTT
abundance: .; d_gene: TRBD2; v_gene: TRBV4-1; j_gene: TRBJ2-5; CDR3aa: CASSQVRRGDEETQYF; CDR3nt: TGCGCCAGCAGCCAAGTCCGGCGGGGGGATGAGGAGACCCAGTACTTC
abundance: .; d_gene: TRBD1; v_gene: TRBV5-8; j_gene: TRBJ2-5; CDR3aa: CASSLTRGQGQETQYF; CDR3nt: TGTGCCAGCAGCTTGACCAGGGGGCAGGGGCAAGAGACCCAGTACTTC
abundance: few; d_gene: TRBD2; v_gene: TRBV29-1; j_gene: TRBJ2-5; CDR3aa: CSVGGGETQYF; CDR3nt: TGCAGCGTGGGGGGAGGGGAGACCCAGTACTTC
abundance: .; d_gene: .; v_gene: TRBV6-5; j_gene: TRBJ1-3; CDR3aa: CASSYDTNPGNTIYF; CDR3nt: TGTGCCAGCAGTTACGACACTAACCCGGGAAACACCATATATTTT
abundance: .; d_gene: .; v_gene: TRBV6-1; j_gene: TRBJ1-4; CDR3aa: CASSEALTTLGKLFF; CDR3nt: TGTGCCAGCAGTGAAGCGCTCACCACCCTAGGAAAACTGTTTTTT
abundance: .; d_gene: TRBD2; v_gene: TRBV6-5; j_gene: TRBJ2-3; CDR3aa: CASSLSSGMADTQYF; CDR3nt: TGTGCCAGCAGTTTGTCTAGCGGGATGGCAGATACGCAGTATTTT
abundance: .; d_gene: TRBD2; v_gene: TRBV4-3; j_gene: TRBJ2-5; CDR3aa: CASSQGYSGGETQYF; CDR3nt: TGCGCCAGCAGCCAAGGGTACAGCGGGGGAGAGACCCAGTACTTC
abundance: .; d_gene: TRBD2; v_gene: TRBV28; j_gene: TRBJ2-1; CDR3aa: CASSLFPSGGSSYNEQFF; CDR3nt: TGTGCCAGCAGTTTATTTCCTAGCGGAGGAAGCTCCTACAATGAGCAGTTCTTC
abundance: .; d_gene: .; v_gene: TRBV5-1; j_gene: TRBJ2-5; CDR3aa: CASSPKETQYF; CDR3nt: TGCGCCAGCAGCCCTAAAGAGACCCAGTACTTC
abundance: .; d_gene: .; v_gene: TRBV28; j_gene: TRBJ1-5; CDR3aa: CASSTNQPQHF; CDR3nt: TGTGCCAGCAGTACGAATCAGCCCCAGCATTTT
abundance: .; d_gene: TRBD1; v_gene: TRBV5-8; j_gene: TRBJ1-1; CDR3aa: CASSLQGGTEAFF; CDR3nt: TGTGCCAGCAGCTTACAGGGGGGCACTGAAGCTTTCTTT
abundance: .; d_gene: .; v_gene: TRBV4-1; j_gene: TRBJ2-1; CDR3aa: CASSQDREGEQFF; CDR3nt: TGCGCCAGCAGCCAAGATCGAGAAGGTGAGCAGTTCTTC
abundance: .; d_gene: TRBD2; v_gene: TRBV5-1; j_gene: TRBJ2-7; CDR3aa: CASSFSSGSYEQYF; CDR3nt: TGCGCCAGCAGCTTCTCTAGCGGGAGCTACGAGCAGTACTTC
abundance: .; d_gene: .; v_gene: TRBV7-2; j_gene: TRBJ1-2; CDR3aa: CASSPTTAYGYTF; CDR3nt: TGTGCCAGCAGCCCAACGACAGCCTATGGCTACACCTTC
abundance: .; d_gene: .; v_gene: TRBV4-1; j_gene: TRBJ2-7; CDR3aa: CASSQDRETPDPYEQYF; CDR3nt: TGCGCCAGCAGCCAAGATCGGGAGACTCCCGACCCCTACGAGCAGTACTTC
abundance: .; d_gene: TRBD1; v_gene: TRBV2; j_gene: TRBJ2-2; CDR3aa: CASSGLGQGGELFF; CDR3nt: TGTGCCAGCAGTGGACTCGGACAGGGTGGGGAGCTGTTTTTT
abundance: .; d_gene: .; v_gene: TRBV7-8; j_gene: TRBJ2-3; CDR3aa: CASTPRGEGDTQYF; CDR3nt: TGTGCCAGCACCCCCCGCGGAGAGGGGGATACGCAGTATTTT
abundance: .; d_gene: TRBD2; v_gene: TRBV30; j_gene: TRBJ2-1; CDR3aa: CAWSRAGGYNEQFF; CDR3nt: TGTGCCTGGAGCCGCGCGGGAGGCTACAATGAGCAGTTCTTC
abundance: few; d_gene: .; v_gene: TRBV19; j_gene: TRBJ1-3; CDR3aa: CASRKSASGNTIYF; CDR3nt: TGTGCCAGTCGGAAGTCCGCCTCTGGAAACACCATATATTTT
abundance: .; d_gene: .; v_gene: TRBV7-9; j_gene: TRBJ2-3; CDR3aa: CASSFLTDTQYF; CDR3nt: TGTGCCAGCAGCTTTCTCACAGATACGCAGTATTTT
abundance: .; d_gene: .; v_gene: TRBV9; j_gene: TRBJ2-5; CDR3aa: CASSPGGRPYQETQYF; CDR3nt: TGTGCCAGCAGCCCAGGTGGTCGACCCTACCAAGAGACCCAGTACTTC
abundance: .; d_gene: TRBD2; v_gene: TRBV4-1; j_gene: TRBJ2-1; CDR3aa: CASSQDFVVAGAGEQFF; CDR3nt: TGCGCCAGCAGCCAAGATTTTGTGGTAGCGGGAGCAGGGGAGCAGTTCTTC
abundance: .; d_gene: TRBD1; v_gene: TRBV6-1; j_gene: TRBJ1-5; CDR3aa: CASSGGKQGRNQPQHF; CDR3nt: TGTGCCAGCAGTGGGGGTAAACAGGGGAGAAATCAGCCCCAGCATTTT
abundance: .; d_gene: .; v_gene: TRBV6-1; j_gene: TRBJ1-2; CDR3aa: CASSDGGGPKGYTF; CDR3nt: TGTGCCAGCAGTGATGGGGGGGGGCCTAAGGGCTACACCTTC
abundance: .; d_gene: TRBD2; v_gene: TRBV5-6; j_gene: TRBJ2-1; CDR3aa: CASSPVVSGRAYNEQFF; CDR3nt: TGTGCCAGCAGCCCCGTTGTAAGCGGGAGGGCCTACAATGAGCAGTTCTTC
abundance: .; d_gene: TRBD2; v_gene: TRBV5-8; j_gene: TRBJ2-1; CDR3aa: CASSAGTSGYNEQFF; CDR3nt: TGTGCCAGCAGCGCCGGGACTAGCGGATACAATGAGCAGTTCTTC
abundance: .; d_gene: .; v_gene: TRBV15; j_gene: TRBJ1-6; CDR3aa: CATSRERSSYNSPLHF; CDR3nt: TGTGCCACCAGCAGAGAGAGGAGCTCCTATAATTCACCCCTCCACTTT
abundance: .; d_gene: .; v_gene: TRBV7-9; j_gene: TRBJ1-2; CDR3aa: CASSPRTPEGDGYTF; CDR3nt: TGTGCCAGCAGCCCTCGAACTCCAGAAGGGGATGGCTACACCTTC